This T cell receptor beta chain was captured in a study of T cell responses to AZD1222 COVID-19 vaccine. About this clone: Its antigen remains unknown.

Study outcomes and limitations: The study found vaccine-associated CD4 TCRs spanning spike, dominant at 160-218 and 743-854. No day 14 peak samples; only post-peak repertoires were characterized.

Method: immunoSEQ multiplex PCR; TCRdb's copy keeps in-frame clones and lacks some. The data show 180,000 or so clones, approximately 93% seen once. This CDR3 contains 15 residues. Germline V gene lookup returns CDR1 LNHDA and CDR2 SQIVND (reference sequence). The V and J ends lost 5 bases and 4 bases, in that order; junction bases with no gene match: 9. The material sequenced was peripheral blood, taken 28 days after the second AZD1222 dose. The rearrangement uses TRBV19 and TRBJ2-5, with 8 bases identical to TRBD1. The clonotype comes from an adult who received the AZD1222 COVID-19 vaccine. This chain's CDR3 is CASSEPRGPRETQYF. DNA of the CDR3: TGTGCCAGTAGTGAGCCCAGGGGGCCCCGAGAGACCCAGTACTTC.